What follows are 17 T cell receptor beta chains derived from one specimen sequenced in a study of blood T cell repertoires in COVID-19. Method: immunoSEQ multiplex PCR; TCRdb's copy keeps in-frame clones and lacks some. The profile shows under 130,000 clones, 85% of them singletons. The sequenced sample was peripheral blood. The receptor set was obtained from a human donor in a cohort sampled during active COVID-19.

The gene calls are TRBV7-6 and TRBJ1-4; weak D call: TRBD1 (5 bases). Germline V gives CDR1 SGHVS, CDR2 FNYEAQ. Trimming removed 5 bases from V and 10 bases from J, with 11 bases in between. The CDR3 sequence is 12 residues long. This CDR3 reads CASSLQEGKLFF. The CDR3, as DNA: TGTGCCAGCAGCCTACAGGAGGGAAAACTGTTTTTT.

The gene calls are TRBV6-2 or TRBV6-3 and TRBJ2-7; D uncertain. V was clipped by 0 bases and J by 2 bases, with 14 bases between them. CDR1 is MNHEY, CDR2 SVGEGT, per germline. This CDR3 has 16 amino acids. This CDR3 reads CASSYSPRKLTYEQYF. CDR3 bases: TGTGCCAGCAGTTACTCCCCCCGAAAGCTTACCTACGAGCAGTACTTC.

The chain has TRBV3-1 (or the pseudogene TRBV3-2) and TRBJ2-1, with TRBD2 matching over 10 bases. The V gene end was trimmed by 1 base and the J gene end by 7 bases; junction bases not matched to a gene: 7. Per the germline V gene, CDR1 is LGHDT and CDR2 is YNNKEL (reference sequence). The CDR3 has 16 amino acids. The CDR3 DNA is TGTGCCAGCAGCCAAGCAAGCGGGGGGGCCTCGAATGAGCAGTTCTTC. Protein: CASSQASGGASNEQFF.

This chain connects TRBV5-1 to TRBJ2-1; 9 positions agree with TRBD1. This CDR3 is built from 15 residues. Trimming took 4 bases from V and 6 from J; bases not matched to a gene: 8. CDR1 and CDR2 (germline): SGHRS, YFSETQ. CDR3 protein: CASSASGTGFNEQFF. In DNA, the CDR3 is TGCGCCAGCAGCGCTTCCGGGACAGGGTTCAATGAGCAGTTCTTC.

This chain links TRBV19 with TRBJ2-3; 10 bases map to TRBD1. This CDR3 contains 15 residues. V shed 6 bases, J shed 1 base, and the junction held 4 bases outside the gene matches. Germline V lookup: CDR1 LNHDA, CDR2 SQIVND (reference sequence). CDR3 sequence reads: CASSKGTGGTDTQYF. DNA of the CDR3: TGTGCCAGTAGCAAAGGGACAGGGGGCACAGATACGCAGTATTTT.

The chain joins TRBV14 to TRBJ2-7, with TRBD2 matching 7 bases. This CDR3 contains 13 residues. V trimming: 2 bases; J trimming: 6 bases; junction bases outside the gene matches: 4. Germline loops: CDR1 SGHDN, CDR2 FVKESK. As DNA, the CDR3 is TGTGCCAGCAGCCAACGGGGGGTGGGCGAGCAGTACTTC. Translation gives CASSQRGVGEQYF.

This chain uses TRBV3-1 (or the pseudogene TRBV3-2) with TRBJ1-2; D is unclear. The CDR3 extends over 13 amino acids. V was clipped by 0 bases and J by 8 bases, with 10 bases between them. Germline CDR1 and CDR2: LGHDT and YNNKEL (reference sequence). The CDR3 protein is CASSQDRGQGYTF. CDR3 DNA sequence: TGTGCCAGCAGCCAAGATCGCGGGCAAGGCTACACCTTC.

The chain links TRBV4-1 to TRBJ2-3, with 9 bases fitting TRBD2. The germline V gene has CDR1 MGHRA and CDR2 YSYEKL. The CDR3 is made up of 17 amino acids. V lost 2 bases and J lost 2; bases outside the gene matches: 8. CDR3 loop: CASSQSGLAGYTDTQYF. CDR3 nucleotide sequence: TGCGCCAGCAGCCAATCCGGGCTAGCGGGGTACACAGATACGCAGTATTTT.

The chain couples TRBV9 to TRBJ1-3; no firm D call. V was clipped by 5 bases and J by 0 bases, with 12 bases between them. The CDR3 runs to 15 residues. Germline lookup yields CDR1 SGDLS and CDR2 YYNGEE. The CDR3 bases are TGTGCCAGCAGTCACGCGGGGAACTCTGGAAACACCATATATTTT. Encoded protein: CASSHAGNSGNTIYF.

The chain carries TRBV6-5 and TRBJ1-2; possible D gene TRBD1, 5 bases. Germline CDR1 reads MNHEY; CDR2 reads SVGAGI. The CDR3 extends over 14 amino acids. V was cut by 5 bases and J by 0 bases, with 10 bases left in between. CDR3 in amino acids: CASSQTVPNYGYTF. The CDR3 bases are TGTGCCAGCAGTCAGACAGTTCCTAACTATGGCTACACCTTC.

This CDR3 reads CASRFGTSGDYEQYF. The CDR3 region has the DNA TGCGCCAGCAGGTTCGGGACTAGCGGGGATTACGAGCAGTACTTC. The J gene is TRBJ2-7, the V gene TRBV4-3; 13 bases align to TRBD2. The CDR3 spans 15 residues. Germline V gives CDR1 LGHNA, CDR2 YSLEER. Trimming cost V 6 bases and J 4 bases; bases outside gene matches: 6.

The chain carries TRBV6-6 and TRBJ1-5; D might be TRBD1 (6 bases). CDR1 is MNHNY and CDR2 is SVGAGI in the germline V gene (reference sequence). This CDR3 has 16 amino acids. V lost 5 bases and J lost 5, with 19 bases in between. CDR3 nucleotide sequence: TGTGCCAGCAGTCGAATACAGGGCGCTTTCGATCAGCCCCAGCATTTT. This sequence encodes CASSRIQGAFDQPQHF.

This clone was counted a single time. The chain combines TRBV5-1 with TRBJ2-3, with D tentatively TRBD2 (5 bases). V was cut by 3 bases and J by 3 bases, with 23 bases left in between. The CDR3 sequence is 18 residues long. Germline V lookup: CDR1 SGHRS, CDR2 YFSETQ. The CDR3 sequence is CASSSHLAGQTVTDTQYF. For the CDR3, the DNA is TGCGCCAGCAGCTCCCATCTCGCGGGCCAAACAGTAACAGATACGCAGTATTTT.

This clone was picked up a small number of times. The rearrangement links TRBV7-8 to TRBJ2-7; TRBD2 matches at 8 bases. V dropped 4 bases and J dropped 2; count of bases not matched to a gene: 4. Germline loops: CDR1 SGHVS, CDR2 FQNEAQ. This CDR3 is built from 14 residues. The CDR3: CASSWTSPAYEQYF. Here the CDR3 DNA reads TGTGCCAGCAGCTGGACTAGCCCAGCCTACGAGCAGTACTTC. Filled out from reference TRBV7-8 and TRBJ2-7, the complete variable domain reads GAGVSQSPRYKVAKRGQDVALRCDPISGHVSLFWYQQALGQGPEFLTYFQNEAQLDKSGLPSDRFFAERPEGSVSTLKIQRTQQEDSAVYLCASSWTSPAYEQYFGPGTRLTVT.

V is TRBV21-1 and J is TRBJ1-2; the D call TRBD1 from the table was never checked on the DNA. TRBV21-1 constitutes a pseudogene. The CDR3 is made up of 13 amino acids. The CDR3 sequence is CASSNRDRGGYTF. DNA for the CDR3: TGTGCCAGCAGCAACCGGGACAGGGGTGGCTACACCTTC.

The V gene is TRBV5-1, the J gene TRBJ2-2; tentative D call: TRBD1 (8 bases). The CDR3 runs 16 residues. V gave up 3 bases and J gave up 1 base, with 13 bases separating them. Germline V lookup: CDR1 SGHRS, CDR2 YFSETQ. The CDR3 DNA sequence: TGCGCCAGCAGCTCCACAGGGGGGGTGAACACCGGGGAGCTGTTTTTT. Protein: CASSSTGGVNTGELFF.

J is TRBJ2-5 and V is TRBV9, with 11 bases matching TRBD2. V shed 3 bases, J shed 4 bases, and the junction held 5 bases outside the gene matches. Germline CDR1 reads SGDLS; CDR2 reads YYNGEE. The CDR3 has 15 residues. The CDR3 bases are TGTGCCAGCAGCGCTAGCGGGGGGATCGGAGAGACCCAGTACTTC. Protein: CASSASGGIGETQYF. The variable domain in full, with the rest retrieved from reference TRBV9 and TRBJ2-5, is DSGVTQTPKHLITATGQRVTLRCSPRSGDLSVYWYQQSLDQGLQFLIQYYNGEERAKGNILERFSAQQFPDLHSELNLSSLELGDSALYFCASSASGGIGETQYFGPGTRLLVL.